The 8 T cell receptor beta chains given below trace back to one sample, sequenced in a study of a mutant IDH1 vaccine in newly diagnosed glioma. Time point specified: week 5, during vaccination. In the vaccine, a single dose held 300 ug of the mutant IDH1 20-mer peptide, along with topical imiquimod. The assay was immunoSEQ multiplex PCR, and TCRdb's table has in-frame clones only and misses some. The repertoire holds tens of thousands of clones, with more than 80% as singletons. These receptors have no known antigen. The input for sequencing was PBMCs, taken from a glioma patient whose treatment included an IDH1 peptide vaccine. These receptors originate from a middle-aged woman with glioma.

The chain couples TRBV19 to TRBJ1-2; D ambiguous. Germline loops: CDR1 LNHDA, CDR2 SQIVND (reference sequence). The CDR3 loop spans 15 amino acids. Trimming left V 0 bases short and J 3 bases short, with 11 bases between. For the CDR3, the DNA is TGTGCCAGTAGTATAGAGACCGGGAGCTACTATGGCTACACCTTC. Encoded protein: CASSIETGSYYGYTF.

This rearrangement joins TRBV4-1 to TRBJ2-5; 8 bases agree with TRBD2. CDR1 and CDR2 (germline): MGHRA, YSYEKL. The ends lost 4 bases at V and 4 bases at J; junction bases unmatched: 5. The CDR3 extends over 14 amino acids. This CDR3 is CASSRAGVGETQYF. For the CDR3, the DNA is TGCGCCAGCAGCCGAGCGGGAGTTGGAGAGACCCAGTACTTC.

The V gene is TRBV27, the J gene TRBJ1-2, with D unclear. Trimming cost V 6 bases and J 0 bases, with 14 bases left between them. Germline CDR1 and CDR2: MNHEY and SMNVEV (reference sequence). The CDR3 consists of 15 residues. The CDR3 spells CASRPLPRTNYGYTF. The CDR3 coding sequence is TGTGCCAGCAGACCTCTACCTAGAACTAACTATGGCTACACCTTC.

This chain connects TRBV19 to TRBJ2-2; 15 positions agree with TRBD2. This CDR3 contains 17 residues. After removal of 3 bases from V and 7 bases from J, the junction contained 6 bases not matched to a gene. CDR1 LNHDA and CDR2 SQIVND come from the germline V gene (reference sequence). CDR3 nucleotides: TGTGCCAGTAGTATTCCCGGACTAGCGGGAGGGGGCGGGGAGCTGTTTTTT. It encodes CASSIPGLAGGGGELFF.

This chain uses TRBV6-5 with TRBJ1-2, with 8 positions matching TRBD1. V was clipped by 4 bases and J by 3 bases; unmatched bases: 7. The germline gives CDR1 MNHEY, CDR2 SVGAGI. The length of the CDR3 is 15 residues. CDR3 sequence (DNA): TGTGCCAGCAGTTCCCCGGGACAGGCCCACTATGGCTACACCTTC. It translates to CASSSPGQAHYGYTF.

This sequence joins TRBV6-5 and TRBJ2-1; D is undetermined. Trimming removed 7 bases from V and 8 bases from J, with 12 bases in between. The germline V gene has CDR1 MNHEY and CDR2 SVGAGI. The CDR3 has 12 amino acids. In nucleotides, the CDR3 is TGTGCCAGCATGGGCCCACATGATGAGCAGTTCTTC. It yields the protein CASMGPHDEQFF.

The chain has TRBV5-1 and TRBJ2-5; TRBD1 might be the D (5 bases). Trimming took off 4 bases at V and 5 bases at J, with 18 bases between the two ends. The CDR3 runs to 15 residues. Per germline, CDR1 SGHRS and CDR2 YFSETQ. The CDR3, as DNA: TGCGCCAGCAGCACCCTCATTGATCCAGGGGAGACCCAGTACTTC. This sequence encodes CASSTLIDPGETQYF.

In this sample, this clone turned up once. The chain links TRBV5-1 to TRBJ2-7; 8 positions match TRBD2. The junction had 10 bases not matched to a gene; V was cut back by 1 base and J by 4 bases. The CDR3 covers 16 residues. Germline V lookup: CDR1 SGHRS, CDR2 YFSETQ. CDR3 in DNA: TGCGCCAGCAGCTTGACTAGCGGCACCCTGATATACGAGCAGTACTTC. It translates to CASSLTSGTLIYEQYF.